This passage covers 10 T cell receptor beta chains from one sample sequenced in a study of cytomegalovirus exposure and HLA in healthy donors. PCR amplification relied on 60 Vbeta primers (plus 13 Jbeta primers). Profiling relied on immunoSEQ multiplex PCR, and the TCRdb table lists in-frame clones only, not all of them. The table shows 150,000 or so clones, with about 84% occurring only once. Material: PBMCs. These receptors came from a man aged 50 to 60 in good health and CMV-seropositive.

This CDR3 is CASSPDPVDTQYF. In nucleotides, the CDR3 is TGTGCCAGCAGCCCCGATCCAGTAGATACGCAGTATTTT. The chain has TRBV7-2 and TRBJ2-3; no clear D gene. Looked up from germline, CDR1 is SGHTA and CDR2 is FQGNSA. Trimming left V 5 bases short and J 5 bases short, with 11 bases between. The CDR3 runs 13 residues. The full variable domain, in which reference TRBV7-2 and TRBJ2-3 provide the parts outside the CDR3, is GAGVSQSPSNKVTEKGKDVELRCDPISGHTALYWYRQSLGQGLEFLIYFQGNSAPDKSGLPSDRFSAERTGGSVSTLTIQRTQQEDSAVYLCASSPDPVDTQYFGPGTRLTVL.

V is TRBV5-4 and J is TRBJ2-3, with TRBD2 matching over 12 bases. Germline loops: CDR1 SGHNT, CDR2 YYREEE (reference sequence). The V segment lost 5 bases and the J segment 5 bases; nucleotides outside the gene matches: 9. The length of the CDR3 is 16 residues. This chain's CDR3 is CASRPGTSGRVDTQYF. DNA of the CDR3: TGTGCCAGCAGACCCGGGACTAGCGGGCGAGTAGATACGCAGTATTTT.

The chain couples TRBV7-3 to TRBJ2-7, with TRBD2 matching over 8 bases. V lost 2 bases and J lost 6; bases outside the gene matches: 9. The CDR3 is 15 residues long. The germline gives CDR1 SGHTA, CDR2 FQGTGA. The CDR3 spells CASSLSPGGAGEQYF. As DNA, the CDR3 is TGTGCCAGCAGCTTATCCCCGGGGGGGGCCGGCGAGCAGTACTTC.

Here the CDR3 DNA reads TGTGCCTGGAGGGGGGGACTAGCCCCCAGGGAGACCCAGTACTTC. The encoded protein is CAWRGGLAPRETQYF. The V and J genes are TRBV30 and TRBJ2-5; 9 positions match TRBD2. The length of the CDR3 is 15 residues. Germline trimming cut 3 bases from V and 5 bases from J; bases unmatched to any gene: 10. The germline V gene has CDR1 GTSNPN and CDR2 SVGIG (reference sequence).

DNA of the CDR3: TGTGCCAGCAGGGAACAGGGGGCGGGGGGCTACACCTTC. Encoded protein: CASREQGAGGYTF. This rearrangement joins TRBV28 to TRBJ1-2; 9 bases map to TRBD1. The V segment lost 6 bases and the J segment 8 bases; nucleotides outside the gene matches: 7. Germline assignment: CDR1 MDHEN and CDR2 SYDVKM. This CDR3 is 13 amino acids long.

CDR3 in amino acids: CASSPPDRGRNNQPQHF. In DNA form, the CDR3 reads TGTGCCAGCAGCCCCCCCGACAGGGGGCGTAACAATCAGCCCCAGCATTTT. The genes are TRBV11-3 and TRBJ1-5, with 10 bases that match TRBD1. Per germline, CDR1 SGHNT and CDR2 YENEEA. After removal of 5 bases from V and 3 bases from J, the junction contained 10 bases not matched to a gene. The CDR3 loop spans 17 amino acids.

In its sample, this clone was seen once. The chain joins TRBV28 to TRBJ2-3; possibly TRBD1 for D (8 bases). This CDR3 comprises 14 residues. Germline CDR1 MDHEN, CDR2 SYDVKM. V lost 6 bases and J 2 bases, leaving 12 bases between the germline ends. The CDR3 DNA follows: TGTGCCAGCAGACAGGGGGGGGCCACAGATACGCAGTATTTT. This codes for CASRQGGATDTQYF.

J is TRBJ2-3 and V is TRBV27, with D maybe TRBD1 (5 bases). CDR1 MNHEY and CDR2 SMNVEV come from the germline V gene (reference sequence). V lost 4 bases to trimming and J lost 1 base, with 6 bases between them. CDR3 length equals 13 residues. CDR3 amino acids: CASSSQGTDTQYF. The CDR3 nucleotides are TGTGCCAGCAGTTCACAGGGCACAGATACGCAGTATTTT.

The chain carries TRBV5-8 and TRBJ2-2, with a possible D match to TRBD1 (6 bases). CDR1 and CDR2 (germline): SGHTS, YDEGEE. The V and J ends lost 7 bases and 5 bases respectively, with 15 bases between them. This CDR3 is built from 14 residues. CDR3 protein: CASLNRDETGELFF. CDR3 nucleotides: TGTGCCAGCCTAAACAGGGACGAGACCGGGGAGCTGTTTTTT.

V usage is TRBV18 and J usage is TRBJ1-1, with a weak D call TRBD1 (5 bases). V was pared by 2 bases and J by 5 bases, with 9 bases between. This CDR3 region has 13 residues. Germline lookup yields CDR1 KGHSH and CDR2 LQKENI. Written as DNA, the CDR3 is TGTGCCAGCTCACCAAGGGGTGAAACTGAAGCTTTCTTT. Its translation: CASSPRGETEAFF.